The source of this TCR beta chain is a study of OX40 agonist ivuxolimab in advanced cancers. The overall study: The drug used for patients, ivuxolimab, was an agonistic anti-OX40 (CD134) antibody.

Generated by immunoSEQ multiplex PCR, the TCRdb table keeps only in-frame clones and is missing some. The sample contains about 79,000 clones, 88% of which appear only once. CDR1 and CDR2 from the germline V gene are LGHNA and YNFKEQ. CDR3 length equals 18 residues. Trimming at V came to 0 bases and at J to 0 bases, leaving 8 bases not matched to a gene. This receptor was identified in an adult with an advanced solid tumor such as melanoma, head and neck, liver or kidney cancer. The sequenced sample was CD4+ or CD8+ T cells sorted from blood, obtained in a trial of the OX40 agonist ivuxolimab. The chain recombines TRBV4-2 with TRBJ2-5, with TRBD2 identical over 9 bases. CDR3 in DNA: TGTGCCAGCAGCCAAGATCTAAGCGCGGGAGGGAACCAAGAGACCCAGTACTTC. This encodes CASSQDLSAGGNQETQYF.